The sequence of this T cell receptor beta chain was determined in a study of blood T cell dynamics during melanoma immunotherapy. Sequenced by immunoSEQ multiplex PCR; TCRdb stores in-frame clones only, minus some. The sample consists of roughly 23,000 clones, roughly nine tenths of them appearing once. Time point denoted: pre-treatment baseline. The V and J ends lost 4 bases and 5 bases respectively, with 14 bases between them. Germline V CDR1 and CDR2: SGHKS, YYEKEE (reference sequence). The CDR3 consists of 14 residues. The material was blood, obtained from a patient treated with checkpoint blockade. The chain employs TRBV5-5 and TRBJ2-3; weak D call: TRBD1 (5 bases). The receptor was derived from a human donor with melanoma. This CDR3 is CASSPTGYEDTQYF. The CDR3 DNA sequence: TGTGCCAGCAGCCCAACAGGCTACGAAGATACGCAGTATTTT.